This T cell receptor beta chain was observed in a study of T cells in Graves' hyperthyroidism and ophthalmopathy. General observations from the study: Stable hyperthyroidism was told apart from ophthalmopathy by a model built on 13 V-J features. Progression to ophthalmopathy was predicted a median of roughly seven months early.

There are 13 residues in the CDR3. Germline lookup yields CDR1 SGHRS and CDR2 YFSETQ. Trimming took off 3 bases at V and 6 bases at J, with 13 bases between the two ends. Researchers amplified the TCR beta CDR3 regions from RNA transcripts. RT-PCR in the first round (using the HTBI primer set) targeted the TCR CDR3. TCRdb itself ran the multiplex PCR reads through MiXCR, one entry per CDR3 protein. The data show roughly 500,000 distinct CDR3 sequences, with around 43% seen just once and around 47% held by the top ten. As for this clonotype: The antigen remains unidentified.

Exclusion of a patient resulted from uncontrolled infection, other autoimmune disease, pregnancy or lactation. The chain carries TRBV5-1 and TRBJ2-7; perhaps TRBD2 as D (6 bases). Material for sequencing was peripheral blood or thyroid tissue (not recorded which). The clonotype originates from an adult woman with Graves' disease, either hyperthyroidism or ophthalmopathy (not recorded which). The CDR3 loop is CASSSGLFSEQYF. DNA for the CDR3: TGCGCCAGCAGCTCCGGACTATTCTCCGAGCAGTACTTC. Variable domain in full (rest from reference TRBV5-1 and TRBJ2-7): KAGVTQTPRYLIKTRGQQVTLSCSPISGHRSVSWYQQTPGQGLQFLFEYFSETQRNKGNFPGRFSGRQFSNSRSEMNVSTLELGDSALYLCASSSGLFSEQYFGPGTRLTVT.